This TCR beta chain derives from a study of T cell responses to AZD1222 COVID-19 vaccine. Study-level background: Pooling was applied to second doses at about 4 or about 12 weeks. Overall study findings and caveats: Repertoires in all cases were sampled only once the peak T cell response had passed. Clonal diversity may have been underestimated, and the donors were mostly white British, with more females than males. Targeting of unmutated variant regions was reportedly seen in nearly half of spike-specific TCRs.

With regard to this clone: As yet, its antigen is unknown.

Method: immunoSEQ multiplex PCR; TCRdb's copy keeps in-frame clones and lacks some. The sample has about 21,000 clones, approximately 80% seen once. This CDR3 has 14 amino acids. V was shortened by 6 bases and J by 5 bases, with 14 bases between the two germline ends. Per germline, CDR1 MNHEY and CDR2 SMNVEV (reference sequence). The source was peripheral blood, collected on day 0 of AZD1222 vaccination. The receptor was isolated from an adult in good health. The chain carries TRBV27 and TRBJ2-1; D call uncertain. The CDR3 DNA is TGTGCCAGCAGACTGGCGAGTTTCCACAATGAGCAGTTCTTC. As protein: CASRLASFHNEQFF.